These 15 T cell receptor beta chains were sequenced from one sample in a study of blood T cell repertoires in COVID-19. Sequenced by immunoSEQ multiplex PCR; TCRdb stores in-frame clones only, minus some. The sample has 250,000 to 300,000 clones; approximately 88% are singletons. Sequences were obtained from peripheral blood. These receptor sequences come from a woman aged 40 to 49 who had recovered from COVID-19.

The chain recombines TRBV18 with TRBJ2-2, with a weak D call TRBD1 (6 bases). From germline, CDR1 is KGHSH and CDR2 LQKENI. CDR3 length equals 13 residues. Trimming left V 3 bases short and J 5 bases short, with 7 bases between. CDR3 DNA: TGTGCCAGCTCACCTCAGGGGACCGGGGAGCTGTTTTTT. This translates into CASSPQGTGELFF.

The chain employs TRBV30 and TRBJ1-1, with D hard to call. The V gene's germline CDR1 is GTSNPN and CDR2 SVGIG (reference sequence). This CDR3 region has 13 residues. The ends were cut back, 0 bases at V and 0 bases at J, with 5 bases in the middle. The DNA of the CDR3 is TGTGCCTGGAGTGTGGGCCTGAACACTGAAGCTTTCTTT. Amino acid sequence: CAWSVGLNTEAFF.

The CDR3 region has the DNA TGCGCCAGCAGCCCTACGATCGTGCGGGAGGGCACAGATACGCAGTATTTT. It encodes CASSPTIVREGTDTQYF. The chain joins TRBV5-1 to TRBJ2-3; 8 bases are shared with TRBD2. This CDR3 is 17 amino acids long. V lost 4 bases to trimming and J lost 1 base; unmatched junction nucleotides: 11. Per germline, CDR1 SGHRS and CDR2 YFSETQ.

The chain couples TRBV6-6 to TRBJ2-7; D may be TRBD1 (5 bases). The germline V gene has CDR1 MNHNY and CDR2 SVGAGI (reference sequence). Trimming removed 6 bases from V and 4 bases from J, with 19 bases in between. CDR3 length equals 15 residues. The DNA for the CDR3 is TGTGCCAGCAGACCCTTACAGGACCAAGTGTACGAGCAGTACTTC. Translation gives CASRPLQDQVYEQYF.

This chain uses TRBV5-4 with TRBJ2-1; D perhaps matches TRBD1 (5 bases). The germline gives CDR1 SGHNT, CDR2 YYREEE (reference sequence). The V gene lost 1 base and the J gene lost 4 bases, with 6 bases spanning the gap. This CDR3 has 13 residues. CDR3 residues: CASSLWTYNEQFF. The CDR3 DNA reads as TGTGCCAGCAGCTTGTGGACATACAATGAGCAGTTCTTC.

This chain uses TRBV12-3 or TRBV12-4 with TRBJ1-2; TRBD1 matches 7 bases. The CDR3 has 13 residues. The J segment lost 4 bases and the V segment lost 4 bases, leaving 3 bases of the junction unmatched. CDR3 residues: CASSYRGGYGYTF. CDR3 DNA: TGTGCCAGCAGTTACAGGGGTGGCTATGGCTACACCTTC.

CDR3 residues: CASSQLDVRGYEQYF. CDR3 nucleotides: TGTGCCAGCAGCCAGCTGGACGTTAGGGGCTACGAGCAGTACTTC. The chain uses TRBV3-1 (or the pseudogene TRBV3-2) and TRBJ2-7; perhaps TRBD1 as D (5 bases). The CDR3 extends over 15 amino acids. V lost 3 bases, J lost 3 bases, and 15 bases lay in between. Germline assignment: CDR1 LGHDT and CDR2 YNNKEL (reference sequence).

This rearrangement joins TRBV30 to TRBJ2-5, with a weak D call TRBD1 (5 bases). The germline V and J ends were trimmed by 4 bases and 1 base, with 13 bases remaining between them. Looked up from germline, CDR1 is GTSNPN and CDR2 is SVGIG (reference sequence). CDR3 size: 14 residues. The CDR3 loop reads CAWNRLGPQETQYF. The CDR3 DNA reads as TGTGCCTGGAATCGGTTGGGGCCCCAAGAGACCCAGTACTTC.

V gene TRBV7-8 combines with J gene TRBJ2-7; the match to TRBD2 covers 7 bases. The CDR3 runs to 15 residues. CDR1 SGHVS and CDR2 FQNEAQ come from the germline V gene. Unmatched junction bases numbered 3, after V lost 1 base and J lost 0 bases. The CDR3: CASSLVRDYSYEQYF. CDR3 in DNA: TGTGCCAGCAGCTTAGTTCGGGACTACTCCTACGAGCAGTACTTC.

The chain carries TRBV9 and TRBJ2-3; possibly TRBD1 for D (8 bases). From germline, CDR1 is SGDLS and CDR2 YYNGEE. The V end was cut by 4 bases, the J end by 12 bases, with 33 bases between. The CDR3 loop spans 18 amino acids. The CDR3 here is CASSTSWGGTGPFAGQYF. DNA of the CDR3: TGTGCCAGCAGCACCTCCTGGGGGGGGACAGGCCCCTTCGCGGGCCAGTATTTT.

The CDR3 DNA reads as TGTGCCAGTAGTATAGCTCTGACAGGATCCTACGAGCAGTACTTC. It specifies CASSIALTGSYEQYF. V gene TRBV19 combines with J gene TRBJ2-7; TRBD1 is a possible D gene (6 bases). CDR3 length equals 15 residues. V lost 1 base to trimming and J lost 1 base, with 11 bases between them. The germline V gene encodes CDR1 LNHDA and CDR2 SQIVND (reference sequence).

The CDR3 is CASSNRGDTEAFF. CDR3 nucleotide sequence: TGCGCCAGCAGCAACAGGGGAGACACTGAAGCTTTCTTT. The chain combines TRBV4-1 with TRBJ1-1; 7 bases align to TRBD1. The CDR3 has 13 amino acids. Germline CDR1 and CDR2: MGHRA and YSYEKL. With V trimmed by 5 bases and J by 3 bases, 3 bases remained unmatched.

Only a few counts were recorded for this clone. The V call is TRBV7-9, the J call TRBJ1-1, with 7 bases identical to TRBD1. Germline V gives CDR1 SEHNR, CDR2 FQNEAQ (reference sequence). The J segment lost 7 bases and the V segment lost 1 base, leaving 0 bases of the junction unmatched. The CDR3 length is 12 residues. The CDR3 bases are TGTGCCAGCAGCTTAGGGGACAGTGAAGCTTTCTTT. Translating it yields CASSLGDSEAFF.

This chain links TRBV27 with TRBJ1-1; a possible D gene is TRBD1 (6 bases). With 4 bases removed from V and 6 bases from J, the gap between germline ends came to 15 bases. This CDR3 has 14 amino acids. The germline V gene has CDR1 MNHEY and CDR2 SMNVEV (reference sequence). CDR3 nucleotide sequence: TGTGCCAGCAGTTCGGGTAGGACAGCGCCTGAAGCTTTCTTT. Translation gives CASSSGRTAPEAFF.

V usage is TRBV27 and J usage is TRBJ1-2, with a weak D call TRBD1 (6 bases). The CDR3 has 14 amino acids. The germline V and J ends were trimmed by 5 bases and 3 bases, with 13 bases remaining between them. Germline V gene data show CDR1 as MNHEY and CDR2 as SMNVEV (reference sequence). The CDR3 loop reads CASSTQTGDYGYTF. The CDR3, as DNA: TGTGCCAGCAGTACTCAGACAGGAGACTATGGCTACACCTTC.